Listed below are T cell receptor beta chains from one sample, sequenced in a study of CD8 T cells in Susac syndrome. TCRdb ran MiXCR on the immunoSEQ multiplex PCR reads and lists one entry per CDR3 protein. Here the sample spans 130,000 or so distinct CDR3 sequences, 94% being singletons. The source material was CD4+ T cells from PBMCs. Receptors originate from a human donor in good health. Each CDR3 is given with its conserved first and last residue. The D gene is left open where the match is weak.

D,V,J,CDR3,DNA
TRBD1,TRBV7-9,TRBJ1-1,CASSWGQAGAEAFF,TGTGCCAGCAGCTGGGGACAGGCCGGGGCTGAAGCTTTCTTT
TRBD2,TRBV10-3,TRBJ2-7,CAIRDGTSGSSEQYF,TGTGCCATCAGGGACGGGACTAGCGGGAGTAGCGAGCAGTACTTC
-,TRBV29-1,TRBJ2-5,CSVDRDRGTQYF,TGCAGCGTTGATAGAGACCGGGGGACCCAGTACTTC
TRBD2,TRBV20-1,TRBJ2-7,CSARDLTSGRASYEQYF,TGCAGTGCTAGAGATCTAACTAGCGGGAGGGCCTCCTACGAGCAGTACTTC
TRBD1,TRBV19,TRBJ1-5,CASSRDSVGNQPQHF,TGTGCCAGTAGCCGGGACAGCGTGGGCAATCAGCCCCAGCATTTT
-,TRBV6-4,TRBJ1-1,CASSKTGLTEAFF,TGTGCCAGCAGCAAGACCGGACTCACTGAAGCTTTCTTT
-,TRBV3-1,TRBJ2-6,CASSLPFSGANVLTF,TGTGCCAGCAGCCTTCCCTTCTCTGGGGCCAACGTCCTGACTTTC
-,TRBV6-2/TRBV6-3,TRBJ2-1,CASSRVQSNEQFF,TGTGCCAGCAGCAGGGTCCAGAGCAATGAGCAGTTCTTC
-,TRBV24-1,TRBJ2-2,CATSDSDLTGELFF,TGTGCCACCAGTGATTCTGACCTCACCGGGGAGCTGTTTTTT
-,TRBV20-1,TRBJ1-3,CSADSSGNTIYF,TGCAGTGCCGACAGTTCTGGAAACACCATATATTTT
TRBD2,TRBV28,TRBJ2-7,CASSLVFGTSGRMYSYEQYF,TGTGCCAGCAGTTTAGTATTCGGGACTAGCGGGAGGATGTACTCCTACGAGCAGTACTTC